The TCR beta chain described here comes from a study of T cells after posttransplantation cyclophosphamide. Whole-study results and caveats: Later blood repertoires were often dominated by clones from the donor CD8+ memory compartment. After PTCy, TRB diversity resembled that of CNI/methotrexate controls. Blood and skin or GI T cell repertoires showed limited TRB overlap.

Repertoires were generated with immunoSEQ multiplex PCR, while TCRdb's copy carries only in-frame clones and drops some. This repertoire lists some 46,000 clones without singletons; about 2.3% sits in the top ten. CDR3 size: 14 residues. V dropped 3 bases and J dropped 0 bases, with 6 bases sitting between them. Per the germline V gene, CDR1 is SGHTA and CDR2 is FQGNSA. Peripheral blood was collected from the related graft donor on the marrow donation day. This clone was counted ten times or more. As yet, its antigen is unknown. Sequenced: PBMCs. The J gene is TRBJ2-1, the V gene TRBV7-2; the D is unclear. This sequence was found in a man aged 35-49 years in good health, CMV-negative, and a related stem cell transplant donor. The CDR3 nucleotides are TGTGCCAGCAGCTTCGGTCTCTCCTACAATGAGCAGTTCTTC. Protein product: CASSFGLSYNEQFF. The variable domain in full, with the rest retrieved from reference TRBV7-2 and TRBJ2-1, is GAGVSQSPSNKVTEKGKDVELRCDPISGHTALYWYRQSLGQGLEFLIYFQGNSAPDKSGLPSDRFSAERTGGSVSTLTIQRTQQEDSAVYLCASSFGLSYNEQFFGPGTRLTVL.